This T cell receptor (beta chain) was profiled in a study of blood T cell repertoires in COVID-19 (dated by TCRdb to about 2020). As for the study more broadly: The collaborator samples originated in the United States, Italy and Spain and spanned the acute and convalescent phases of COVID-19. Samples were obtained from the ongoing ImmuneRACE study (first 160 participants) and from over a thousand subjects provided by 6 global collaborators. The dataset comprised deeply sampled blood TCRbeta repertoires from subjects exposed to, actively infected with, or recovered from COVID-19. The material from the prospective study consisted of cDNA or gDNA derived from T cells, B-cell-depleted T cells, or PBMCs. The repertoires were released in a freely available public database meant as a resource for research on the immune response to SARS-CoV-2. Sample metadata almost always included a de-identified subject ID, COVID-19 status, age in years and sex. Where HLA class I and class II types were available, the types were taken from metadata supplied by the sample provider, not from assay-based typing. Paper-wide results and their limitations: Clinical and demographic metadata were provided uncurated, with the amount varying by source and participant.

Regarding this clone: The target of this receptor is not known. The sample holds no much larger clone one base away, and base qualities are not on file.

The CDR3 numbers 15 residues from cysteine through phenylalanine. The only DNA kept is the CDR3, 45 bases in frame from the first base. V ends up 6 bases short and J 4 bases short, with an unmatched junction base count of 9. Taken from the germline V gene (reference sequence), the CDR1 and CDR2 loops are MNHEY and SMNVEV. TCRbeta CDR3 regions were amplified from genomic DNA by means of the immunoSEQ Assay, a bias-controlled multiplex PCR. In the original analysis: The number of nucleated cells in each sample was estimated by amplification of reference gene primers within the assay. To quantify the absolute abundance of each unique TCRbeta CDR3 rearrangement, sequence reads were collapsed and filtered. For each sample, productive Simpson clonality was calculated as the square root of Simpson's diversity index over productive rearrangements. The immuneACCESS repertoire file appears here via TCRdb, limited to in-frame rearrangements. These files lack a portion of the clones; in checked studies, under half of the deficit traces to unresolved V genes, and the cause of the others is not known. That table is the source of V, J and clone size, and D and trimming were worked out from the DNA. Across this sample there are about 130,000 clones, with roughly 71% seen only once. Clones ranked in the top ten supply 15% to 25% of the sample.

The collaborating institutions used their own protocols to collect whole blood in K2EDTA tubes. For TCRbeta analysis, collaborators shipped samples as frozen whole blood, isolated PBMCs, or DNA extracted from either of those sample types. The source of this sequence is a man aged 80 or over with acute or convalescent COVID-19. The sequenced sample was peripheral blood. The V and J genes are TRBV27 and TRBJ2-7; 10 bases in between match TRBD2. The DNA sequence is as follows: TGTGCCAGCAGCGATAGCGGGGGGTCCCTATACGAGCAGTACTTC. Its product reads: CASSDSGGSLYEQYF.